Below, one T cell receptor (beta chain) is given with its context. The sample comes from a study of control samples from healthy donors and cancer patients. This CDR3 comprises 12 residues. V was cut by 5 bases and J by 5 bases, with 10 bases left in between. CDR1 and CDR2 from the germline V gene are MDHEN and SYDVKM. The assay was immunoSEQ multiplex PCR, and TCRdb's table has in-frame clones only and misses some. Of approximately 44,000 clones listed, just over 70% are singletons. V usage is TRBV28 and J usage is TRBJ2-7, with D maybe TRBD2 (6 bases). The specimen sequenced was formalin-fixed, paraffin-embedded tissue. This TCR was recovered from a male donor with melanoma. The CDR3 DNA is TGTGCCAGCAGTGGACTACTGCACGAGCAGTACTTC. It yields the protein CASSGLLHEQYF.